A single sample gave rise to the 10 T cell receptor beta chains below, sequenced in a study of post-analysis software for immune sequencing data (dated by TCRdb to the mid-2010s). Their antigens remain unidentified. Libraries were made using PCR. These reads were obtained on an Illumina HiSeq 2500. To reduce PCR and sequencing biases, unique molecular identifiers were built into the TCR beta cDNA libraries. The public reads were run again by TCRdb, first through fastp at Q25 and then through MiXCR, and only productive beta chains were kept. For every CDR3 protein sequence, its rows merge into one entry that carries the most common genes and DNA. This sample has a few hundred thousand distinct CDR3 sequences in its table, and under 55% of those were observed once. Clones ranked in the top ten supply 9% to 14% of the sample. What the study reported, not specific to this receptor: Patients showed significantly higher frequencies than controls for 4 or 5 TRBV segments, among them TRBV5-6, TRBV5-1 and TRBV20-1.

Sample: blood. These receptor sequences come from a girl aged 5-17 years with multiple sclerosis.

V and J are TRBV5-6 and TRBJ2-3; D is perhaps TRBD2 (5 bases). This CDR3 region has 14 residues. Trimming cost V 3 bases and J 2 bases, with 10 bases left between them. Germline-derived CDR1 and CDR2 are SGHDT and YYEEEE. CDR3 sequence reads: CASSSGRYTDTQYF. CDR3 DNA sequence: TGTGCCAGCAGCTCGGGAAGATACACAGATACGCAGTATTTT.

This clonotype has just a few counts. The chain employs TRBV7-2 and TRBJ2-7; D remains ambiguous. The CDR3 is 14 residues long. V was pared by 5 bases and J by 0 bases, with 11 bases between. Germline loops: CDR1 SGHTA, CDR2 FQGNSA. The CDR3 DNA is TGTGCCAGCAGCCCAGAGGCTGTCTCCTACGAGCAGTACTTC. It yields the protein CASSPEAVSYEQYF.

The gene calls are TRBV20-1 and TRBJ2-1, with TRBD2 matching 14 bases. Germline V CDR1 and CDR2: DFQATT, SNEGSKA (reference sequence). J lost 1 base, V lost 4 bases, and 15 bases had no gene match. The CDR3 sequence is 20 residues long. The CDR3 DNA reads as TGCAGTGCTAAGAACTCCGGGACTAGCGGGAGATCAGGATCCTACAATGAGCAGTTCTTC. Its protein is CSAKNSGTSGRSGSYNEQFF.

The gene calls are TRBV6-1 and TRBJ1-2, with D perhaps matching TRBD1 (5 bases). V lost 4 bases and J 8 bases, leaving 20 bases between the germline ends. The CDR3 loop spans 15 amino acids. CDR1 and CDR2 (germline): MNHNS, SASEGT. CDR3 sequence: CASSGIRDSLRGYTF. The CDR3 coding sequence is TGTGCCAGCAGTGGCATACGGGACTCCCTTCGCGGCTACACCTTC.

The chain employs TRBV29-1 and TRBJ1-2, with D perhaps TRBD1 (6 bases). In germline, CDR1 is SQVTM, CDR2 ANQGSEA. The CDR3 length is 15 residues. Trimming removed 4 bases from V and 2 bases from J, with 17 bases in between. DNA of the CDR3: TGCAGCGTTGTGGTGGGGGGCGCGGGGAACTATGGCTACACCTTC. Its protein is CSVVVGGAGNYGYTF.

The chain recombines TRBV7-8 with TRBJ2-1, with TRBD2 as a possible D gene (6 bases). The V end lost 5 bases, the J end lost 3 bases, and 11 bases lay between the germline ends. CDR3 size: 14 residues. In germline, CDR1 is SGHVS, CDR2 FQNEAQ. The chain's CDR3 is CASSPYGGYNEQFF. The CDR3 nucleotides are TGTGCCAGCAGCCCATACGGGGGCTACAATGAGCAGTTCTTC.

The chain joins TRBV28 to TRBJ2-1; tentative D call: TRBD1 (10 bases). Trimming stripped 4 bases from V and 8 bases from J, with 15 bases between. Germline lookup yields CDR1 MDHEN and CDR2 SYDVKM. CDR3 length: 14 residues. In nucleotides, the CDR3 is TGTGCCAGCAGTTCTAGCGGGACAGGGGATGAGCAGTTCTTC. Translation: CASSSSGTGDEQFF.

This clonotype was observed a few times. The chain carries TRBV20-1 and TRBJ2-5; 9 positions match TRBD2. Germline values: CDR1 DFQATT, CDR2 SNEGSKA (reference sequence). CDR3 length: 15 amino acids. After removal of 6 bases from V and 3 bases from J, the junction contained 11 bases not matched to a gene. CDR3 sequence: CSAASGADYKETQYF. The CDR3 DNA is TGCAGTGCAGCTAGCGGGGCGGATTATAAAGAGACCCAGTACTTC.

This rearrangement joins TRBV11-2 to TRBJ2-7; perhaps TRBD2 as D (6 bases). The CDR3 covers 14 residues. V lost 5 bases and J 5 bases, leaving 16 bases between the germline ends. The germline V gene encodes CDR1 SGHAT and CDR2 FQNNGV. The DNA for the CDR3 is TGTGCCAGCAGCCCGCTGGAGGGGTACAACGAGCAGTACTTC. This translates into CASSPLEGYNEQYF.

For the CDR3, the DNA is TGCAGTGCTCAGGGGGACAGGGGGCCTTACGAGCAGTACTTC. Translated: CSAQGDRGPYEQYF. The chain recombines TRBV20-1 with TRBJ2-7, with 12 bases fitting TRBD1. The CDR3 spans 14 residues. Germline V gives CDR1 DFQATT, CDR2 SNEGSKA (reference sequence). V dropped 5 bases and J dropped 4; count of bases not matched to a gene: 6.